This T cell receptor (beta chain) was identified in a study of shared clonotypes between healthy human individuals. TCRdb's table, derived via immunoSEQ multiplex PCR, lists solely in-frame clones and lacks some. Of under 2,000,000 clones listed, less than 95% were seen once; the top ten hold 1% to 1.5%. Points on this clone: Its antigen is still unknown.

Naivety among CD8 cells was defined by CD45RO negativity and positive CCR7 selection, thereby excluding terminally differentiated effector memory CD45RA+ cells. Study results and limitations: The study drew on few donors, limiting represented genetic and exposure-history diversity.

Source material: naive CD8+ T cells sorted from blood. The sequence came from a man between 18 and 35 years old in good health.

CDR3 sequence reads: CSVVLAGGPGTGELFF. In DNA form, the CDR3 reads TGCAGCGTTGTATTAGCGGGGGGGCCAGGCACCGGGGAGCTGTTTTTT. This rearrangement joins TRBV29-1 to TRBJ2-2, with 11 bases identical to TRBD2. With 4 bases clipped from V and 4 bases from J, the junction kept 8 bases outside the gene matches. This CDR3 has 16 residues. In germline, CDR1 is SQVTM, CDR2 ANQGSEA.